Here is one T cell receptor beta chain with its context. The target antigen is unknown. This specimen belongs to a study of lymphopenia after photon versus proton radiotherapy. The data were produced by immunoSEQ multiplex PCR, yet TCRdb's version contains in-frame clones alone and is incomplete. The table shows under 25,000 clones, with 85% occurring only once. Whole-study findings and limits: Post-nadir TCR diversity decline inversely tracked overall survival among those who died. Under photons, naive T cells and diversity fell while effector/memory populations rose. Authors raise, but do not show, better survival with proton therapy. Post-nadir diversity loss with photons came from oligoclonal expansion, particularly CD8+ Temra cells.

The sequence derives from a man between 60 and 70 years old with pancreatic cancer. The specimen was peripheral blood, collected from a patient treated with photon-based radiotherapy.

CDR3 sequence: CASSYGDGQPQHF. CDR3 coding DNA: TGTGCCAGCAGTTACGGGGACGGACAGCCCCAGCATTTT. The V call is TRBV6-5, the J call TRBJ1-5; tentatively, D is TRBD1 (5 bases). This CDR3 contains 13 residues. CDR1 is MNHEY, CDR2 SVGAGI, per germline. The V gene lost 2 bases and the J gene lost 7 bases, with 9 bases spanning the gap.